Below, one T cell receptor beta chain is given with its context. Germline V gene lookup returns CDR1 WSHSY and CDR2 SAAADI. The CDR3 extends over 16 amino acids. Trimming cost V 8 bases and J 1 base; bases outside gene matches: 10. The data belong to a study of blood T cell repertoires in COVID-19. On the study more broadly: T cells, B-cell-depleted T cells, or PBMCs provided the cDNA or gDNA that served as material.

Here immunoSEQ multiplex PCR was the method, and the copy in TCRdb shows in-frame clones only, minus some. The sample includes approximately 280,000 clones, 70% to 90% of them seen just once. The TCR comes from a man aged 18 to 30 with active or convalescent COVID-19. The sequencing sample was made of peripheral blood. The chain links TRBV10-2 to TRBJ1-5; 8 bases fit TRBD1. CDR3 protein: CASRDRTFGSNQPQHF. The DNA of the CDR3 is TGCGCCAGCCGGGACAGGACGTTTGGGAGCAATCAGCCCCAGCATTTT.